The rows below give T cell receptor beta chains drawn from one sample of a study of T cell responses to AZD1222 COVID-19 vaccine. Repertoires were generated with immunoSEQ multiplex PCR, while TCRdb's copy carries only in-frame clones and drops some. The sample records around 130,000 clones, 91% being singletons. This specimen was peripheral blood, taken 28 days after the second dose of the MenACWY control vaccine. The receptors come from an adult who received the MenACWY meningococcal vaccine as a control. The conserved cysteine and the conserved F or W are not part of the CDR3 here. Rows may omit the clone size; those that give it use once, few, many or a size class.

CDR3aa | j_gene | v_gene | abundance
ASSPNNGDEQY | TRBJ2-7 | TRBV14 | -
ASSLAARGPTNEKLF | TRBJ1-4 | TRBV7-6 | -
ASSSGQGAAADTQY | TRBJ2-3 | TRBV5-1 | -
ASSLTKNIQY | TRBJ2-4 | TRBV27 | -
ASSLGGQEPSYEQY | TRBJ2-7 | TRBV28 | -
ASSTRTRGETQY | TRBJ2-5 | TRBV7-2 | -
ASSSDRLAYGYT | TRBJ1-2 | TRBV5-1 | -
ASRAGGTSYEQY | TRBJ2-7 | TRBV2 | -
ASGPGAGSEKLF | TRBJ1-4 | TRBV2 | -
ASSRNTIY | TRBJ1-3 | TRBV19 | -
ASSTGPGQGYEQY | TRBJ2-7 | TRBV19 | few
ASSIEWKNTEAF | TRBJ1-1 | TRBV19 | -
SVGANQPQH | TRBJ1-5 | TRBV29-1 | -
ATSVVRDQPQH | TRBJ1-5 | TRBV19 | -
ATSETSGNEQF | TRBJ2-1 | TRBV24-1 | -
ASSRDFNQPQH | TRBJ1-5 | TRBV3-1/TRBV3-2 | -
ASSTTGGNQPQH | TRBJ1-5 | TRBV7-9 | few
ASSQWATLGARETQY | TRBJ2-5 | TRBV4-3 | -
ASSAQNGYT | TRBJ1-2 | TRBV19 | -
ATSDFRVTADTQY | TRBJ2-3 | TRBV24-1 | -
ASNEQGAPNTEAF | TRBJ1-1 | TRBV19 | once
ASSLVRFNYGYT | TRBJ1-2 | TRBV5-5 | many
ASSTRDEQY | TRBJ2-7 | TRBV6-6 | -
ASSEAGYDTEAF | TRBJ1-1 | TRBV2 | -
ASQEDFPGRGAPSEQY | TRBJ2-7 | TRBV5-1 | -
ASRSTGSTDTQY | TRBJ2-3 | TRBV7-9 | -
ASSPGSLDQPQH | TRBJ1-5 | TRBV6-2/TRBV6-3 | -
ASSLGRTENTGELF | TRBJ2-2 | TRBV5-5 | once
ASTQWLNQPQH | TRBJ1-5 | TRBV19 | -
AWSVKGQGNSPLH | TRBJ1-6 | TRBV30 | -
ASHPQGRGTEAF | TRBJ1-1 | TRBV18 | -
ASSVVHRGTEAF | TRBJ1-1 | TRBV2 | -
ASSYSGTSYNEQF | TRBJ2-1 | TRBV28 | -
ASSPRRNSPLH | TRBJ1-6 | TRBV7-2 | -
ASTDREGSPLH | TRBJ1-6 | TRBV28 | -
ASSIIDGRYGYT | TRBJ1-2 | TRBV19 | -
AISEDVGQY | TRBJ2-7 | TRBV10-3 | few
ASTHLRGPTGELF | TRBJ2-2 | TRBV2 | -
ASSLDPSGGEQY | TRBJ2-7 | TRBV5-1 | once
ASSRTGELF | TRBJ2-2 | TRBV6-2/TRBV6-3 | -
ATSDSPGQRDTGELF | TRBJ2-2 | TRBV24-1 | -
ATSRVDYDNEQF | TRBJ2-1 | TRBV15 | -
ASSPSTGNTEAF | TRBJ1-1 | TRBV7-2 | -
ASSLAATDTQY | TRBJ2-3 | TRBV7-9 | -
ASSFSAGAEGYT | TRBJ1-2 | TRBV5-1 | -